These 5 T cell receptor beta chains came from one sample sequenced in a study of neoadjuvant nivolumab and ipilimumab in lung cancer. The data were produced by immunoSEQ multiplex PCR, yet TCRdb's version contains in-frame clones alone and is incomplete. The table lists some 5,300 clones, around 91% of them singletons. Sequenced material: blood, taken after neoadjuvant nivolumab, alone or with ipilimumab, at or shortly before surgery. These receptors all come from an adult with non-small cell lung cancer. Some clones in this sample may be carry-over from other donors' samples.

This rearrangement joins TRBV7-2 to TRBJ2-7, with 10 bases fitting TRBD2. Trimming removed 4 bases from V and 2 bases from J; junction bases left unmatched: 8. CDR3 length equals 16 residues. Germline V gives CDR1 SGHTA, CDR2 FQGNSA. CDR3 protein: CASSYPEAGGPYEQYF. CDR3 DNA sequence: TGTGCCAGCAGCTACCCCGAAGCGGGAGGGCCCTACGAGCAGTACTTC.

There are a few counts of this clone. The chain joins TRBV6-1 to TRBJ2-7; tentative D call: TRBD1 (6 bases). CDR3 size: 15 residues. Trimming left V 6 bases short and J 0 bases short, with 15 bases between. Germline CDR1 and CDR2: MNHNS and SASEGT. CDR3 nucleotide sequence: TGTGCCAGCAGGGTGGAACAGGGAAGCTCCTACGAGCAGTACTTC. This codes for CASRVEQGSSYEQYF.

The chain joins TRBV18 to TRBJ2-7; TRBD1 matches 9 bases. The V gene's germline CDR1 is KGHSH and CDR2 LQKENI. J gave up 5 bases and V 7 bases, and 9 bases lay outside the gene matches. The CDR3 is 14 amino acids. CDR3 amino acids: CASCLTGGGDEQYF. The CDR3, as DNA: TGTGCCAGCTGCCTGACAGGGGGAGGGGACGAGCAGTACTTC.

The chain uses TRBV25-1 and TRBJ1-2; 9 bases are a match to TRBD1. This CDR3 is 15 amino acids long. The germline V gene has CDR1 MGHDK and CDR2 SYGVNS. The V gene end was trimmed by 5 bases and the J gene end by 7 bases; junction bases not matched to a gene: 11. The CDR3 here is CASSSLGGQGSGYTF. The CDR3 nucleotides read TGTGCCAGCAGTTCCCTGGGGGGACAGGGAAGTGGCTACACCTTC.

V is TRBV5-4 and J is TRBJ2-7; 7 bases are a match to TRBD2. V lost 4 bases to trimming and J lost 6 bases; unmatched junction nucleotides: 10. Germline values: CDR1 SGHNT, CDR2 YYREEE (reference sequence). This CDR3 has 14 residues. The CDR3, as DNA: TGTGCCAGCAGCCGGGGGGAGAAGTTCGGCGAGCAGTACTTC. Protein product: CASSRGEKFGEQYF.